This TCR beta chain was recovered during a study of cytomegalovirus exposure and HLA in healthy donors (dated by TCRdb to between 2016 and 2019). Looking at the study overall: In an earlier analysis of under 750 of the donors, approximately 260 Gb of sequence data and about 110 million unique TCR beta sequences from 150 million to 200 million T cells were reported. Rather than using new phenotypic data, the later analysis identified candidate immune exposures from TCR beta sequences and from how often those sequences occurred across donors. The aim of the study was to test whether cataloging public T cell receptors could identify signatures of past pathogen exposure. A separate validation cohort of about 110 different subjects was used in addition to the approximately 700-subject first cohort. Donor age, sex, ethnicity and CMV serostatus were compiled together with the repertoire data. Roughly 5 DR-DQ haplotypes were handled as single units for association and clustering, since linkage in the cohort was strong. An early release covering just under 650 HLA-typed donors comprised about 300 gigabases of sequencing data and tens of millions of unique TCR sequences. The study combined high-throughput TCR immunosequencing, statistical association of individual TCRs with disease status, and machine learning to predict cytomegalovirus infection status. The genetic ancestry cluster associated with self-reported Caucasian donors included roughly four fifths of the 300 to 400 genotyped donors. Among some 400 genotyped donors of the cohort, an average of about 240,000 unique TCR beta nucleotide sequences was sequenced per donor, of which about 18% were non-productive. HLA typing covered class I and class II loci at four-digit resolution. To decide whether each TCR beta V gene segment behaved as functional or pseudogenic, an earlier analysis of some 580 of the donors relied on high-throughput TCR beta sequencing. A later analysis re-analyzed previously published TCR beta repertoires from roughly 690 donors and added high-resolution HLA genotyping to study TCR occurrence patterns. Using immunosequencing, the study profiled T cell repertoires from fewer than 850 subjects and related those repertoires to cytomegalovirus serostatus. All discovery cohort repertoires had been generated using a single sequencing platform. In a later genetic analysis, genome-wide SNP genotypes for about 55% of the roughly 700 donors were used, and that subset was treated as a discovery cohort. The number of typed donors differed by locus: about 620-630 for A, B, C, DRB1 and DQB1; some 500 for DQA1; around 610 for DPA1; and about 470 for DPB1. Paper-wide results and their limitations: Several of the top co-occurrence clusters appeared to be linked to parvovirus B19, influenza, CMV and Epstein-Barr virus, according to a later analysis. A further reported finding was that TCR beta sequences accurately predicted the HLA-A and HLA-B alleles for most subjects in the first cohort. The only immune exposure information available for the cohort was CMV serostatus. A group of highly shared sequence variants was considered likely to be a technical artifact of the sequencing pipeline. Most TCR sequences were observed very rarely across donors, whereas some public TCRs were present in many individuals. In vitro tests confirmed that three of the cytomegalovirus-associated TCR beta chains recognize cytomegalovirus antigens. In this cohort, only TCR beta chains were sequenced, and detectable features were limited by the absence of alpha or paired-chain data. Assigning TCR associations to individual alleles was difficult when HLA alleles, especially DR and DQ, strongly co-occurred. Because some donors lacked HLA typing at each locus, the association tests relied only on the typed subset. In a later analysis, HLA-associated TCR beta chains showed more clonal expansion and lower generation probabilities than non-associated chains that were equally common. Sequencing depth was assumed to be roughly uniform across donors in the presence/absence analyses, though that assumption may not hold. A total of 150 to 200 TCR beta chains were listed by the study as associated with cytomegalovirus. In a later analysis, TCR association rates were found to vary across HLA loci, with the most associated TCRs seen for DRB1 alleles and the fewest for HLA-C alleles. Because counts were too low, fewer than 20 rarely observed V segments, including chromosome 9 orphons, were excluded from the earlier analysis of 587 of the donors. Correlated functional status among segregating V segments might reflect linkage disequilibrium, but an unknown experimental factor could not be ruled out. Compared with the approximately 670-donor mean, donors in an Asian-associated ancestry cluster had fewer N-insertions in productive TCRs, according to a later genetic analysis. A later analysis associated 16,951 TCR beta sequences with specific HLA alleles at a false discovery rate of 0.05. A later genetic analysis associated a missense DCLRE1C variant with V-gene and J-gene trimming of TCR beta chains, and an independent cohort replicated the association. A later analysis found that most CMV-associated TCR beta chains appeared HLA-restricted, with HLA associations seemingly driven largely by CMV exposure. The classifier was reported to diagnose cytomegalovirus status with high specificity and sensitivity in both the original and validation cohorts. Broadly in line with IMGT annotations, most TCR beta V segments showed up in productive rearrangements about 90% or about 30% of the time in an earlier analysis of several hundred of the donors. Some IMGT-functional V segments, including TRBV6-2 and TRBV6-3, could not be distinguished by the 87-base-pair reads and were therefore excluded. The authors suggested that the approach could potentially be extended to other disease states and immunological phenotypes.

The cohort comprised approximately 700 healthy bone marrow donors. All cohort members were sampled while nominally healthy, although unrecorded immune exposures were likely present. The donor tested CMV seronegative and was one of the 352 seronegative cohort members. Every donor gave a peripheral blood sample, and the peripheral blood mononuclear cells from that sample were used for TCR beta sequencing. The Qiagen DNeasy Blood Extraction Kit was used to extract genomic DNA from the blood cell samples. CDR1 is given as MNHNS and CDR2 as SASEGT, both from the germline V gene. Trimming accounts for 2 bases at V and 1 base at J, while the number of junction bases matched to no gene is 0. The cysteine opens and the phenylalanine closes a CDR3 of 15 amino acids. CDR3 DNA only is kept here, 45 bases in frame from base 1. The library was made by the immunoSEQ multiplex PCR assay. For the multiplex PCR, a mixture combining 60 forward primers for TCR Vbeta segments and 13 reverse primers for TCR Jbeta segments was used. The CDR3 region of rearranged TCR beta genes was amplified from genomic DNA with a multiplex PCR assay. On the Illumina HiSeq System, the amplified TCR beta libraries were sequenced as 87-base-pair reads. The study's processing was this. A later analysis tallied around 82 million unique TCR beta chains across the 666 repertoires, and about 10 million of those chains were shared by two or more donors. To remove PCR and sequencing errors, raw reads were error-corrected and collapsed into unique sequences using a nearest-neighbor algorithm that merged closely related sequences. CDR3 sequences were aligned to IMGT reference sequences to assign V, D and J gene segments. For a sequence to be retained, a match of at least six nucleotides was required to both a V gene segment and a J gene segment. A rearrangement was called productive if the CDR3 had no stop codons and remained in frame with V and J, and every other rearrangement was called non-productive. Following IMGT convention, CDR3 was defined as the stretch from the second conserved V-encoded cysteine to the conserved J-encoded phenylalanine. Sequences without an unambiguous match to a single V gene segment were excluded from the earlier analysis of 587 of the donors. In an earlier analysis of approximately 560 of the donors, a V segment was called functional when productive rearrangements were above 56.7%, and segregating when the standard deviation between donors exceeded 5%. To diagnose cytomegalovirus status from the catalog of TCR beta chain sequences, a statistical classification framework was built. In a later analysis, TCR nucleotide sequences were compared against IMGT/GENE-DB human TR gene sequences so that V and J genes could be assigned. Using the TCRdist pipeline, a later analysis assigned CDR3 sequences along with most-parsimonious VDJ recombination scenarios. In a later analysis, each TCR beta chain was defined by its CDR3 amino acid sequence together with its V-gene family, and reads without a unique V-gene family were excluded. To address suspected cross-contamination and a sequencing artifact, a later analysis removed 550 to 750 highly shared, low-generation-probability nucleotide sequences. In a later analysis, a clonal expansion index was calculated for each public chain from normalized within-repertoire ranks of inferred template counts. In a later analysis, generation probabilities were computed using a VDJ recombination model fitted to out-of-frame rearrangements, and the results were checked against IGoR. A later analysis scored TCR-TCR, TCR-HLA and TCR-CMV co-occurrence with hypergeometric tests, applying a repertoire-size bias correction to TCR pairs. A later analysis estimated false discovery rates by permuting HLA or CMV assignments 20 times. In a later analysis, co-occurring TCRs were grouped using DBSCAN, and TCRdist sequence similarity was added for clustering within HLA-allele-positive subsets. Repertoires with fewer than 30,000 or more than 120,000 public chains, plus five repertoires with anomalous nucleotide sharing, were excluded from co-occurrence clustering. TCRdb's version of the immuneACCESS table is confined to in-frame rearrangements and falls short of the full clone set. An unresolved V gene accounts for under half of the shortfall where checked; the remainder is of unknown origin. Clonal size and the V and J genes are those of that table, whereas D and trimming came from the DNA. The sample table holds fewer than 200,000 clones, of which roughly 78% were seen once. 0.65% of the sample is taken by the ten largest.

This clone was counted a few times. The antigen this receptor binds is unknown. No base quality information exists; no much larger clone differs at one position. Other DNA sequences in the same sample also yield this CDR3. The receptor was derived from a boy younger than 18 in good health and CMV-seronegative. The chain is assembled from TRBV6-1 and TRBJ2-5, and 11 bases in between align with TRBD2. The sequencing sample was made of PBMCs. The DNA sequence follows: TGTGCCAGCAGTGAACTAGCGGGGGGCCAAGAGACCCAGTACTTC. It translates as CASSELAGGQETQYF.